Each of the 14 T cell receptor beta chains below was sequenced from the same sample in a study of cytomegalovirus exposure and HLA in healthy donors. The PCR contained 60 Vbeta and 13 Jbeta primers. The repertoire was sequenced with immunoSEQ multiplex PCR; TCRdb's copy has only in-frame clones and lacks some. Altogether 100,000 or so clones are present, around 80% being singletons, with the ten largest covering under 6.5%. Sequenced material: PBMCs. The receptors derive from a man younger than 35 in good health and CMV-seronegative.

Here the CDR3 DNA reads TGCGCCAGCAGCCAAGTGGGAGGTACCGACTATGGCTACACCTTC. This sequence encodes CASSQVGGTDYGYTF. The rearrangement uses TRBV4-1 and TRBJ1-2; D uncertain. The CDR3 spans 15 residues. Germline loops: CDR1 MGHRA, CDR2 YSYEKL. V was trimmed by 1 base and J by 3 bases, leaving 12 bases between them.

This chain joins TRBV19 and TRBJ2-5; 10 bases match TRBD2. J gave up 4 bases and V 4 bases, and 9 bases lay outside the gene matches. Germline CDR1 reads LNHDA; CDR2 reads SQIVND (reference sequence). The CDR3 covers 16 residues. The chain's CDR3 is CASSTGTSEGRETQYF. The DNA of the CDR3 is TGTGCCAGTAGTACGGGGACTAGCGAGGGAAGAGAGACCCAGTACTTC. The whole variable domain, filled in from reference TRBV19 and TRBJ2-5, reads DGGITQSPKYLFRKEGQNVTLSCEQNLNHDAMYWYRQDPGQGLRLIYYSQIVNDFQKGDIAEGYSVSREKKESFPLTVTSAQKNPTAFYLCASSTGTSEGRETQYFGPGTRLLVL.

This chain uses TRBV27 with TRBJ2-7; D is perhaps TRBD1 (8 bases). Between the trimmed V and J ends, which lost 5 bases and 5 bases, there was a span of 13 bases. Germline V CDR1 and CDR2: MNHEY, SMNVEV (reference sequence). The CDR3 has 13 amino acids. The CDR3 loop is CASSNTGGDEQYF. CDR3 DNA sequence: TGTGCCAGCAGTAACACAGGGGGGGACGAGCAGTACTTC.

The chain links TRBV5-1 to TRBJ2-2, with 8 bases matching TRBD2. The CDR3 spans 16 residues. CDR1 and CDR2 from the germline V gene are SGHRS and YFSETQ. V was pared by 0 bases and J by 4 bases, with 5 bases of the junction left unmatched. The CDR3: CASSLALLAVTGELFF. CDR3 nucleotides: TGCGCCAGCAGCTTGGCCTTACTAGCGGTCACCGGGGAGCTGTTTTTT.

This clone was counted once. The chain employs TRBV19 and TRBJ2-1, with a tentative D call TRBD2 (5 bases). Germline lookup yields CDR1 LNHDA and CDR2 SQIVND (reference sequence). V was clipped by 4 bases and J by 8 bases, with 15 bases between them. This CDR3 has 14 amino acids. The chain's CDR3 is CASSNPWTLDEQFF. DNA for the CDR3: TGTGCCAGTAGTAATCCTTGGACTTTGGATGAGCAGTTCTTC.

The chain links TRBV5-1 to TRBJ2-7; 8 bases are a match to TRBD2. Unmatched junction bases numbered 8, after V lost 4 bases and J lost 5 bases. The CDR3 extends over 14 amino acids. The germline gives CDR1 SGHRS, CDR2 YFSETQ. The CDR3 sequence is CASSLEREQDEQYF. In DNA form, the CDR3 reads TGCGCCAGCAGCCTAGAGCGGGAGCAGGACGAGCAGTACTTC.

The V call is TRBV12-5, the J call TRBJ1-2; 10 positions match TRBD1. This CDR3 region has 16 residues. Germline CDR1 and CDR2: LGHNT and FRNRAP. J lost 4 bases, V lost 5 bases, and 10 bases had no gene match. CDR3 in amino acids: CASGLSPGQGIYGYTF. The CDR3 DNA reads TGTGCTAGTGGTCTATCCCCGGGACAGGGGATCTATGGCTACACCTTC.

This clone was seen more than once but under ten times. The rearrangement joins TRBV6-4 to TRBJ2-3; D uncertain. V lost 0 bases to trimming and J lost 0 bases, with 10 bases between them. The CDR3 is 16 residues long. Germline CDR1 reads MRHNA; CDR2 reads SNTAGT. CDR3 residues: CASSDSSTSSTDTQYF. For the CDR3, the DNA is TGTGCCAGCAGTGACTCTTCGACTTCCAGCACAGATACGCAGTATTTT.

The chain recombines TRBV5-1 with TRBJ2-2, with unresolved D. Germline lookup yields CDR1 SGHRS and CDR2 YFSETQ. The CDR3 totals 14 residues. With 4 bases removed from V and 3 bases from J, the gap between germline ends came to 10 bases. The CDR3 is CASSPETYTGELFF. The CDR3 DNA reads as TGCGCCAGCAGCCCGGAGACCTACACCGGGGAGCTGTTTTTT.

The sample holds a few counts of this clone. J is TRBJ1-4 and V is TRBV28, with 10 bases lining up with TRBD1. V dropped 11 bases and J dropped 7; count of bases not matched to a gene: 13. The CDR3 sequence is 15 residues long. Germline V gene lookup returns CDR1 MDHEN and CDR2 SYDVKM. The CDR3 DNA reads as TGTGCCTCTTATACCCTGACAGGGGGCACTGAAAAACTGTTTTTT. Its translation is CASYTLTGGTEKLFF.

This chain links TRBV9 with TRBJ2-1, with 7 positions matching TRBD1. The V gene's germline CDR1 is SGDLS and CDR2 YYNGEE. The CDR3 consists of 15 residues. The J segment lost 7 bases and the V segment lost 4 bases, leaving 11 bases of the junction unmatched. The CDR3 DNA sequence: TGTGCCAGCAGCTATACAACAGGGGTGGGGAATGAGCAGTTCTTC. Its translation is CASSYTTGVGNEQFF.

V is TRBV10-3 and J is TRBJ2-5; 14 nucleotides match TRBD2. The CDR3 runs 18 residues. The germline V gene encodes CDR1 ENHRY and CDR2 SYGVKD. V shed 6 bases and J 5 bases; nucleotides not matched to a gene: 14. CDR3 sequence reads: CAIRSGTSGSGARETQYF. The CDR3 DNA sequence: TGTGCCATCAGATCCGGGACTAGCGGGAGTGGGGCCCGGGAGACCCAGTACTTC.

The V call is TRBV11-2, the J call TRBJ2-5; 9 bases are shared with TRBD1. The end of the DNA is better explained by TRBJ2-7, so the J call may be wrong. CDR1 and CDR2 from the germline V gene are SGHAT and FQNNGV. This CDR3 contains 15 residues. CDR3 region: CASSFSTGGTYEQYF. The CDR3 region has the DNA TGTGCCAGCAGCTTCTCGACAGGGGGTACCTACGAGCAGTACTTC.

This clone was detected once. The rearrangement uses TRBV7-2 and TRBJ1-1; D is possibly TRBD1 (6 bases). Trimming pared 5 bases from V and 5 bases from J, leaving 12 bases between. CDR3 length: 13 residues. Per the germline V gene, CDR1 is SGHTA and CDR2 is FQGNSA. CDR3 nucleotides: TGTGCCAGCAGCAAAAGGGGGTTGACTGAAGCTTTCTTT. Translating gives CASSKRGLTEAFF. The full variable domain, in which reference TRBV7-2 and TRBJ1-1 provide the parts outside the CDR3, is GAGVSQSPSNKVTEKGKDVELRCDPISGHTALYWYRQSLGQGLEFLIYFQGNSAPDKSGLPSDRFSAERTGGSVSTLTIQRTQQEDSAVYLCASSKRGLTEAFFGQGTRLTVV.